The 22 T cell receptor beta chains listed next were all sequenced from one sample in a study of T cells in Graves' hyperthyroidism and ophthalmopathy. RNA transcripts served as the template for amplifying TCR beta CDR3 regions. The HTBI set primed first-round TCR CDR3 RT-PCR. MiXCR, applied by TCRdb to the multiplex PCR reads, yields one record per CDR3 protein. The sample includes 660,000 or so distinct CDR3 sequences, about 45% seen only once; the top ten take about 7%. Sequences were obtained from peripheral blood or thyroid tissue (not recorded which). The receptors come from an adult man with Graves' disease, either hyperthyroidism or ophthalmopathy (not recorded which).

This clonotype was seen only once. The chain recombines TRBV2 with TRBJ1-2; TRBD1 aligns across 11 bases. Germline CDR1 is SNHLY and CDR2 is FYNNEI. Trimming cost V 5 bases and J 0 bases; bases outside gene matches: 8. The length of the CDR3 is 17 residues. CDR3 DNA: TGTGCCAGCAGTTATACCGGGACAGGGGGTTCTAACTATGGCTACACCTTC. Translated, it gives CASSYTGTGGSNYGYTF.

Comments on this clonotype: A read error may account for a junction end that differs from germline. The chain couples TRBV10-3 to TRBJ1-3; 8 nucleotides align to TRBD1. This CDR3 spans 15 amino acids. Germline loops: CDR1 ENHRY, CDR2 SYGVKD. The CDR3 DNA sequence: TGTGCCACCAGTGATGGACAGGGACTTGGAAACACCATATATTTT. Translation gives CATSDGQGLGNTIYF.

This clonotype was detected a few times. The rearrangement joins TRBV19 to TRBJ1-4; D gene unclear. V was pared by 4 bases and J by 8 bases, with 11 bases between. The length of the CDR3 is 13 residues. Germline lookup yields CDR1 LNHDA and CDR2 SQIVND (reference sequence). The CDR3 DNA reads TGTGCCAGTAGTACCCCGGGATCCGAAAAACTGTTTTTT. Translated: CASSTPGSEKLFF. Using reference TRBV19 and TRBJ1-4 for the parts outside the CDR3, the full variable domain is DGGITQSPKYLFRKEGQNVTLSCEQNLNHDAMYWYRQDPGQGLRLIYYSQIVNDFQKGDIAEGYSVSREKKESFPLTVTSAQKNPTAFYLCASSTPGSEKLFFGSGTQLSVL.

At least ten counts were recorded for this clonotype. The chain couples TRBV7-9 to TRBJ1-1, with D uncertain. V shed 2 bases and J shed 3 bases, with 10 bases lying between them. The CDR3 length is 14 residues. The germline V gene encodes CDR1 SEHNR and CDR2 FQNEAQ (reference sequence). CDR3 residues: CASSLIRRDTEAFF. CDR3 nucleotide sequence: TGTGCCAGCAGCTTAATTCGTCGGGACACTGAAGCTTTCTTT.

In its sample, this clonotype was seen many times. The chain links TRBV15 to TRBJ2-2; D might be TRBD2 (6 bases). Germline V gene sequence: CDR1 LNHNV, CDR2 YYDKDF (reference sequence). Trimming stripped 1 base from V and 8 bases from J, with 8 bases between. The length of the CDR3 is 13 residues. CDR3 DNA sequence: TGTGCCACCAGCAGAGGCGGGGTAGGGGAGCTGTTTTTT. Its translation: CATSRGGVGELFF.

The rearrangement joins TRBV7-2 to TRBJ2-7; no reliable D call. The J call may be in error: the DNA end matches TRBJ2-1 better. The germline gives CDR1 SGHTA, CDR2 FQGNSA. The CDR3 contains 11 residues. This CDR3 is CASSLSNEQFF. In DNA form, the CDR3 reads TGTGCCAGCAGCTTATCGAACGAGCAGTTCTTC.

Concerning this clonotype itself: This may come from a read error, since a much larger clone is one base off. DNA of the CDR3: TGTGCCACCAGCAGTTGGATGAAGAATCAGCCCCAGCATTTT. Protein product: CATSSWMKNQPQHF. The gene calls are TRBV15 and TRBJ1-5; no reliable D call. V was trimmed by 3 bases and J by 4 bases, leaving 10 bases between them. Germline CDR1 LNHNV, CDR2 YYDKDF (reference sequence). The CDR3 runs 14 residues.

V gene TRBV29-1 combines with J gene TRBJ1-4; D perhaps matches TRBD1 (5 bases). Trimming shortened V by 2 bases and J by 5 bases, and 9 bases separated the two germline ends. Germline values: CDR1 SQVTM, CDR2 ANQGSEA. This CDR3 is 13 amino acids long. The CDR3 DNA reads TGCAGCGTTGAACGAGAGGGGAATGAAAAACTGTTTTTT. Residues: CSVEREGNEKLFF.

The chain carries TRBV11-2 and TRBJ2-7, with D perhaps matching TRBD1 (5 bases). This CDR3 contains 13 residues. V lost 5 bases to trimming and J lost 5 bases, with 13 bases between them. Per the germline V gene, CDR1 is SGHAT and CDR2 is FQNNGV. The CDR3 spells CASSPRARNEQYF. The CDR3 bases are TGTGCCAGCAGCCCCAGGGCCAGGAACGAGCAGTACTTC. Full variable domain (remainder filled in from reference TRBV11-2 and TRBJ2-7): EAGVAQSPRYKIIEKRQSVAFWCNPISGHATLYWYQQILGQGPKLLIQFQNNGVVDDSQLPKDRFSAERLKGVDSTLKIQPAKLEDSAVYLCASSPRARNEQYFGPGTRLTVT.

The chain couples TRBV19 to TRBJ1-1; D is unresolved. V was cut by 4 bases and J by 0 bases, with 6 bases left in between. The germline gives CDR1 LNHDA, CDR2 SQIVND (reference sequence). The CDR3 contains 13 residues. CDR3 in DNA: TGTGCCAGTAGTAGTCCAGTGAACACTGAAGCTTTCTTT. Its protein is CASSSPVNTEAFF.

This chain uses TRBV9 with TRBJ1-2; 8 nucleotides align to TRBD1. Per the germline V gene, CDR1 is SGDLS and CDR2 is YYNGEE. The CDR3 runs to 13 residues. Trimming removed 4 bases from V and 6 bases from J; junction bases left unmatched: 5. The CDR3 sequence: CASSQLTGDGYTF. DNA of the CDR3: TGTGCCAGCAGCCAGTTGACAGGGGATGGCTACACCTTC.

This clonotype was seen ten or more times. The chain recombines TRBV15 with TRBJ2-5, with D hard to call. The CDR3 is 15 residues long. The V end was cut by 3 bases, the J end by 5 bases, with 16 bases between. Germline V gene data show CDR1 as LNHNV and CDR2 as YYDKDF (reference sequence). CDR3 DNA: TGTGCCACCAGCAGGGAGTCTGGACCAGTGGAGACCCAGTACTTC. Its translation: CATSRESGPVETQYF.

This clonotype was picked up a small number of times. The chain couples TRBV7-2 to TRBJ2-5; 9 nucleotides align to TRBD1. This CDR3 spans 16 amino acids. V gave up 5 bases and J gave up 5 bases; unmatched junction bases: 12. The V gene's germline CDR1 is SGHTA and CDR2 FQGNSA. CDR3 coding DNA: TGTGCCAGCAGCGTGAGGCGACAGGGGGTACGGGAGACCCAGTACTTC. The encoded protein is CASSVRRQGVRETQYF. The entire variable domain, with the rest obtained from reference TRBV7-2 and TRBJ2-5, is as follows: GAGVSQSPSNKVTEKGKDVELRCDPISGHTALYWYRQSLGQGLEFLIYFQGNSAPDKSGLPSDRFSAERTGGSVSTLTIQRTQQEDSAVYLCASSVRRQGVRETQYFGPGTRLLVL.

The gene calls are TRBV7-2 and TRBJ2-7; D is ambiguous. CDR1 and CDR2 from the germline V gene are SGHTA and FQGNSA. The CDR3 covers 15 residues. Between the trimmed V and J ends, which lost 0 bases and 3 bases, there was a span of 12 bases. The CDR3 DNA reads TGTGCCAGCAGCTTAGCGGTCGACCAACACTACGAGCAGTACTTC. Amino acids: CASSLAVDQHYEQYF.

The CDR3 DNA reads as TGTGCCATCAGTGGGACAGTTTATCAGCCCCAGCATTTT. It yields the protein CAISGTVYQPQHF. The chain joins TRBV10-3 to TRBJ1-5; D may be TRBD1 (6 bases). With 4 bases removed from V and 5 bases from J, the gap between germline ends came to 9 bases. The CDR3 has 13 amino acids. Germline CDR1 is ENHRY and CDR2 is SYGVKD.

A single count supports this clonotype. The CDR3 sequence is CASSQRERPNTEAFF. The CDR3 coding sequence is TGTGCCAGCAGCCAACGGGAGAGGCCGAACACTGAAGCTTTCTTT. The rearrangement links TRBV16 to TRBJ1-1; D unclear. This CDR3 contains 15 residues. The germline V gene encodes CDR1 KGHSY and CDR2 FQNENV. The V and J ends lost 2 bases and 1 base respectively, with 11 bases between them. The full variable domain, in which reference TRBV16 and TRBJ1-1 provide the parts outside the CDR3, is GEEVAQTPKHLVRGEGQKAKLYCAPIKGHSYVFWYQQVLKNEFKFLISFQNENVFDETGMPKERFSAKCLPNSPCSLEIQATKLEDSAVYFCASSQRERPNTEAFFGQGTRLTVV.

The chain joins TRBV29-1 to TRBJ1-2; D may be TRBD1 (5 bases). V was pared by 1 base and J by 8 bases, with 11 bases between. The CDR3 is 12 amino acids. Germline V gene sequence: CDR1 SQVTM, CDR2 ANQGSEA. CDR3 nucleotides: TGCAGCGTTGAAGTTGGAGGGACGGGCTACACCTTC. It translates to CSVEVGGTGYTF.

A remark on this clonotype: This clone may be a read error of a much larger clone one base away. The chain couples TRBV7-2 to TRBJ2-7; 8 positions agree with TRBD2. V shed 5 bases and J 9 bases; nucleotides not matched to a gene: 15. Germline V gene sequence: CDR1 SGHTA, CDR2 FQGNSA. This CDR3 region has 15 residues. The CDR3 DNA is TGTGCCAGCAGCGCCCCGGGGCTAGCGGGCCACGGGCAGTACTTC. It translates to CASSAPGLAGHGQYF.

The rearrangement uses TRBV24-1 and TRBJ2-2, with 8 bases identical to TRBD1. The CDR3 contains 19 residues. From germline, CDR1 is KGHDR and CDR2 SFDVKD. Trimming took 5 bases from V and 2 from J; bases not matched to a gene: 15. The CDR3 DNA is TGTGCCACCAGTGGTTTTGGGCCAACCGACAGGGGAAACACCGGGGAGCTGTTTTTT. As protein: CATSGFGPTDRGNTGELFF.

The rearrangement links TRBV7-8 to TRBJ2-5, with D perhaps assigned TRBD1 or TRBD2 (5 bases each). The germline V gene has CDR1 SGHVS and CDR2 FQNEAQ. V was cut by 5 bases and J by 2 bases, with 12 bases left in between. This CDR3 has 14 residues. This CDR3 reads CASSLMGPQETQYF. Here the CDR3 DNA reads TGTGCCAGCAGCCTAATGGGACCACAAGAGACCCAGTACTTC. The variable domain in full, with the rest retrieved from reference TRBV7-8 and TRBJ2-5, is GAGVSQSPRYKVAKRGQDVALRCDPISGHVSLFWYQQALGQGPEFLTYFQNEAQLDKSGLPSDRFFAERPEGSVSTLKIQRTQQEDSAVYLCASSLMGPQETQYFGPGTRLLVL.

CDR3 DNA: TGTGCCAGCAGCTTTCGGACAGAGGCGAACACCGGGGAGCTGTTTTTT. It specifies CASSFRTEANTGELFF. The genes are TRBV11-2 and TRBJ2-2; perhaps TRBD1 as D (6 bases). Germline V CDR1 and CDR2: SGHAT, FQNNGV. The CDR3 length is 16 residues. V lost 3 bases and J 0 bases, leaving 11 bases between the germline ends. The complete variable domain, with remaining parts taken from reference TRBV11-2 and TRBJ2-2, reads EAGVAQSPRYKIIEKRQSVAFWCNPISGHATLYWYQQILGQGPKLLIQFQNNGVVDDSQLPKDRFSAERLKGVDSTLKIQPAKLEDSAVYLCASSFRTEANTGELFFGEGSRLTVL.

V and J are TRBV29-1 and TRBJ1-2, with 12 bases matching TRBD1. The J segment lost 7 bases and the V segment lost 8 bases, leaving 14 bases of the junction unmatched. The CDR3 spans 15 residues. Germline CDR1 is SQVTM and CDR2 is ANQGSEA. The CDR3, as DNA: TGCAGCATCCGGGACAGGGGGCTCAGTGTCGGTGGCTACACCTTC. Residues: CSIRDRGLSVGGYTF.